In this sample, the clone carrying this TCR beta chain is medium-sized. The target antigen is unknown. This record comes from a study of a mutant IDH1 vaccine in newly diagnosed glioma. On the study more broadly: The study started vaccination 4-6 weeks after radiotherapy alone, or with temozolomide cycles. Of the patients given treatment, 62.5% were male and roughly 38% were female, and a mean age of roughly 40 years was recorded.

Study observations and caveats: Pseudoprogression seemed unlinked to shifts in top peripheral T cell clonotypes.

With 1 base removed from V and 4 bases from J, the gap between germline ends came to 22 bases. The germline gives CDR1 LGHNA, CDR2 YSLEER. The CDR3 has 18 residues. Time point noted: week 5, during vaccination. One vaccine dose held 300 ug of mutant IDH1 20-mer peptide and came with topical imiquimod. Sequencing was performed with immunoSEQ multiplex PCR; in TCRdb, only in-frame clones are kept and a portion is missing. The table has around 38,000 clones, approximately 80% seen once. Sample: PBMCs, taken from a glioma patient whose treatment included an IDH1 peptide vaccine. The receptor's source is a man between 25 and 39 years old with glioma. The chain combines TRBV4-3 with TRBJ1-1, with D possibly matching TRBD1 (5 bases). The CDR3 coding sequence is TGCGCCAGCAGCCAAGGTCAAGGGGTGGGCAGGGTGGCCACTGAAGCTTTCTTT. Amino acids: CASSQGQGVGRVATEAFF.